The 4 T cell receptor beta chains given below trace back to one sample, sequenced in a study of T cells in Graves' hyperthyroidism and ophthalmopathy. Amplification of TCR beta CDR3 regions was performed using RNA transcripts as template. The study used the HTBI primer set for a first-round RT-PCR of the TCR CDR3. Each CDR3 protein gets one entry after TCRdb re-called the multiplex PCR reads with MiXCR. The repertoire has a few hundred thousand distinct CDR3 sequences, roughly 14% of them found once; the top ten carry 15% to 20%. The source material was blood. The receptors were gathered from a woman between 18 and 29 years old with Graves' hyperthyroidism.

This clonotype was recorded many times. This rearrangement joins TRBV4-2 to TRBJ2-7; 8 nucleotides align to TRBD2. The junction had 5 bases not matched to a gene; V was cut back by 4 bases and J by 0 bases. Germline V gene data show CDR1 as LGHNA and CDR2 as YNFKEQ. The CDR3 extends over 15 amino acids. In DNA form, the CDR3 reads TGTGCCAGCAGCCGGGAAGCGGGAGCCTCCTACGAGCAGTACGTC. Its protein is CASSREAGASYEQYV.

This clonotype has ten or more counts. J is TRBJ2-7 and V is TRBV6-1; TRBD1 might be the D (5 bases). The germline V gene has CDR1 MNHNS and CDR2 SASEGT. Trimming removed 6 bases from V and 0 bases from J, with 15 bases in between. This CDR3 comprises 15 residues. The CDR3, as DNA: TGTGCCAGCAGAACATCCTGGACACCCTCCTACGAGCAGTACGTC. Encoded protein: CASRTSWTPSYEQYV.

This chain joins TRBV5-4 and TRBJ1-2; 8 bases fit TRBD1. With 4 bases clipped from V and 7 bases from J, the junction kept 12 bases outside the gene matches. Germline CDR1 SGHNT, CDR2 YYREEE (reference sequence). The CDR3 contains 15 residues. The CDR3 DNA reads TGTGCCAGCAGCACCCCCGGGGGCAGGGGGCTTGGCTACACCTTC. Its translation is CASSTPGGRGLGYTF. Looking up the rest from reference TRBV5-4 and TRBJ1-2 gives the full variable domain: ETGVTQSPTHLIKTRGQQVTLRCSSQSGHNTVSWYQQALGQGPQFIFQYYREEENGRGNFPPRFSGLQFPNYSSELNVNALELDDSALYLCASSTPGGRGLGYTFGSGTRLTVV.

This clonotype was counted only a few times. Its ends do not fully match the called genes, so a read error is possible. The V call is TRBV5-1, the J call TRBJ2-1, with 11 positions matching TRBD2. This CDR3 is 16 amino acids long. Germline values: CDR1 SGHRS, CDR2 YFSETQ. CDR3 in amino acids: CASSQLAGGRGNGQFF. The CDR3 coding sequence is TGCGCCAGCAGCCAGCTAGCGGGAGGCCGGGGGAATGGGCAGTTCTTC.